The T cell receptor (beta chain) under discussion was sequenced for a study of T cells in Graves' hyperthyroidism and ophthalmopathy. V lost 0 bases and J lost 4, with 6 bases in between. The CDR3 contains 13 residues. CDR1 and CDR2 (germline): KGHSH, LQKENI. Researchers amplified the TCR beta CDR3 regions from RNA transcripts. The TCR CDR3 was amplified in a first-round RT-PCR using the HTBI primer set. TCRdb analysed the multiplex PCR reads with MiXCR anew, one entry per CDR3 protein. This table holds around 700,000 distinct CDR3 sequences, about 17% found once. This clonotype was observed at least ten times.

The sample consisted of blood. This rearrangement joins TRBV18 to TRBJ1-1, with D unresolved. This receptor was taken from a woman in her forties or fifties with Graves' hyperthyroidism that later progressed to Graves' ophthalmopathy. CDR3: CASSPPAGTEAFF. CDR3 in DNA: TGTGCCAGCTCACCACCGGCCGGCACTGAAGCTTTCTTT. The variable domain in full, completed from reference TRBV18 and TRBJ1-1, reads NAGVMQNPRHLVRRRGQEARLRCSPMKGHSHVYWYRQLPEEGLKFMVYLQKENIIDESGMPKERFSAEFPKEGPSILRIQQVVRGDSAAYFCASSPPAGTEAFFGQGTRLTVV.